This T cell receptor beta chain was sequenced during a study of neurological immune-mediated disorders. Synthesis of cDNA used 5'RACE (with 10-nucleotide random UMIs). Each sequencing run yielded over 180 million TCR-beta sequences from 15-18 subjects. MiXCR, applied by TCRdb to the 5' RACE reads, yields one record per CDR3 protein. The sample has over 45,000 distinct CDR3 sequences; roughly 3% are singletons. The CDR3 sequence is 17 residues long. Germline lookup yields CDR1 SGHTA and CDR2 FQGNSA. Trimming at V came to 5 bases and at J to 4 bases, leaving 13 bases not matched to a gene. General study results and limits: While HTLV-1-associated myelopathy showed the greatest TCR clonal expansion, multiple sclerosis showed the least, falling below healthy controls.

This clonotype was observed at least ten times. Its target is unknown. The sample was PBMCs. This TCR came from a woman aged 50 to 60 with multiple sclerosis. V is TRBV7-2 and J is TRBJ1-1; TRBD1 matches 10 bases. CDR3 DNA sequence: TGTGCCAGCAGCCCCGGGACAGGGGCAACCGGTGGCACTGAAGCTTTCTTT. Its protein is CASSPGTGATGGTEAFF.